This is a list of T cell receptor beta chains from one sample in a study of T cells in Graves' hyperthyroidism and ophthalmopathy. TCRdb called the multiplex PCR reads again in MiXCR, with one record for every CDR3 protein. The data show about 840,000 distinct CDR3 sequences, about two fifths seen once. The sample comprised blood. All receptors derive from a man younger than 35 with Graves' hyperthyroidism. The CDR3 runs from the conserved cysteine through the conserved F or W. Fields, in order: J gene, clone size, D gene, V gene, CDR3 DNA, CDR3 protein. The D gene is left open where the match is weak. Size is omitted from some rows. Given values are once, few, many or a class for expanded clones.

j_call: TRBJ2-7
clone_size: NA
d_call: NA
v_call: TRBV5-1
cdr3_nt: TGCGCCAGCAGCTTAGGGGGGAGCTCCGACGAGCAGTACTTC
cdr3_aa: CASSLGGSSDEQYF

j_call: TRBJ2-7
clone_size: few
d_call: NA
v_call: TRBV6-5
cdr3_nt: TGTGCCAGCAGAACTAGTGGGTACGAGCAGTACTTC
cdr3_aa: CASRTSGYEQYF

j_call: TRBJ1-2
clone_size: many
d_call: TRBD1
v_call: TRBV2
cdr3_nt: TGTGCCAGCAGTCCCCTGGAGGGACAGGGCTTCGGCTACACCTTC
cdr3_aa: CASSPLEGQGFGYTF

j_call: TRBJ1-3
clone_size: NA
d_call: NA
v_call: TRBV29-1
cdr3_nt: TGCAGCGCTCGAGCCGGGTACGGAAACACCATATATTTT
cdr3_aa: CSARAGYGNTIYF

j_call: TRBJ2-2
clone_size: many
d_call: TRBD2
v_call: TRBV25-1
cdr3_nt: TGTGCCAGCAGTGAATATCGGGGGGGAGCCGGGGAGCTGTTTTTT
cdr3_aa: CASSEYRGGAGELFF

j_call: TRBJ1-1
clone_size: many
d_call: NA
v_call: TRBV7-3
cdr3_nt: TGTGCCAGCAGCGACACATTGAACACTGAAGCTTTCTTT
cdr3_aa: CASSDTLNTEAFF

j_call: TRBJ2-7
clone_size: NA
d_call: NA
v_call: TRBV7-4
cdr3_nt: TGTGCCAGCAGCTTAGGAAAAGGGACTGGAGCTTACGAGCAGTACTTC
cdr3_aa: CASSLGKGTGAYEQYF

j_call: TRBJ2-7
clone_size: few
d_call: NA
v_call: TRBV7-2
cdr3_nt: TGTGCCAGCAGCTCAGTGTGGGGGAGTGGGGTCTTC
cdr3_aa: CASSSVWGSGVF

j_call: TRBJ2-7
clone_size: NA
d_call: NA
v_call: TRBV6-5
cdr3_nt: TGTGCCAGCAGTTACTCGGACAGGGGCAATCGGGAGGGTTGGTACGAGCAGTACTTC
cdr3_aa: CASSYSDRGNREGWYEQYF

j_call: TRBJ2-2
clone_size: NA
d_call: TRBD1
v_call: TRBV5-1
cdr3_nt: TGCGCCAGCAGCTTGGGGACAGGGTCGAACGGGGAGCTGTTTTTT
cdr3_aa: CASSLGTGSNGELFF

j_call: TRBJ2-7
clone_size: NA
d_call: NA
v_call: TRBV2
cdr3_nt: TGTGCCAGCAGTCGCTTGACCACTGTGGGTGAGCAGTACTTC
cdr3_aa: CASSRLTTVGEQYF

j_call: TRBJ1-2
clone_size: many
d_call: NA
v_call: TRBV29-1
cdr3_nt: TGCAGCCCGTCAGCGGACAGCTCCATCGATAACTATGGCTACACCTTC
cdr3_aa: CSPSADSSIDNYGYTF

j_call: TRBJ1-1
clone_size: many
d_call: NA
v_call: TRBV20-1
cdr3_nt: TGCAGTGCTAGAGCCCGGGACACTGAAGCTTTCTTT
cdr3_aa: CSARARDTEAFF

j_call: TRBJ1-1
clone_size: NA
d_call: NA
v_call: TRBV2
cdr3_nt: TGTGCCAGCATTCTACTAGCGGGGGGGACTGAAGCTTTCTTT
cdr3_aa: CASILLAGGTEAFF

j_call: TRBJ2-5
clone_size: NA
d_call: TRBD2
v_call: TRBV20-1
cdr3_nt: TGCAGTGCTGCCCGACAGTCGGGGGGGTTACTACAAGAGACCCAGTACTTC
cdr3_aa: CSAARQSGGLLQETQYF

j_call: TRBJ1-5
clone_size: once
d_call: NA
v_call: TRBV10-3
cdr3_nt: TGTGCCATCAGGCCCGGGACTACTGACGCGCCCCAGCATTTT
cdr3_aa: CAIRPGTTDAPQHF

j_call: TRBJ1-3
clone_size: NA
d_call: NA
v_call: TRBV7-2
cdr3_nt: TGTGCCAGCAGCTTATGGGGGCGACTCTCTGGAAACACCATATATTTT
cdr3_aa: CASSLWGRLSGNTIYF

j_call: TRBJ2-5
clone_size: many
d_call: NA
v_call: TRBV29-1
cdr3_nt: TGCAGCGTTCAACGGGCGAGCGAGGGGACCCAGTACTTC
cdr3_aa: CSVQRASEGTQYF

j_call: TRBJ2-2
clone_size: NA
d_call: TRBD1
v_call: TRBV7-8
cdr3_nt: TGTGCCAGCAGCAGATCGGACAGGGCTCCCGGGGAGCTGTTTTTT
cdr3_aa: CASSRSDRAPGELFF

j_call: TRBJ2-7
clone_size: few
d_call: TRBD1
v_call: TRBV5-1
cdr3_nt: TGTGCCAGCAGCTTAGAGGGGACAGACAACTACGAGCAGTACTTC
cdr3_aa: CASSLEGTDNYEQYF

j_call: TRBJ1-2
clone_size: NA
d_call: NA
v_call: TRBV29-1
cdr3_nt: TGCAGCGTTGCGCGAAACCGGGGTGGCTACACCTTC
cdr3_aa: CSVARNRGGYTF

j_call: TRBJ1-2
clone_size: NA
d_call: NA
v_call: TRBV10-3
cdr3_nt: TGTGCCATCAGTGGTGGGGCAGGGGACAACTATGGCTACACCTTC
cdr3_aa: CAISGGAGDNYGYTF

j_call: TRBJ2-2
clone_size: NA
d_call: TRBD1
v_call: TRBV7-2
cdr3_nt: TGTGCCAGCAGACCGGGACAGGGTTTCACCGGGGAGCTGTTTTTT
cdr3_aa: CASRPGQGFTGELFF

j_call: TRBJ1-1
clone_size: NA
d_call: TRBD1
v_call: TRBV7-2
cdr3_nt: TGTGCCAGCAGCTTAGCCTTCAGGGGGCCGATTATGAACACTGAAGCTTTCTTT
cdr3_aa: CASSLAFRGPIMNTEAFF

j_call: TRBJ1-1
clone_size: few
d_call: NA
v_call: TRBV2
cdr3_nt: TGTGCCAGCAGTGAGGGACCGACCCTTGAAGCTTTCTTT
cdr3_aa: CASSEGPTLEAFF

j_call: TRBJ2-7
clone_size: many
d_call: TRBD1
v_call: TRBV29-1
cdr3_nt: TGCAGCGTTGAGGCAGGGGGCCCGGAGTTTGGAACCTACGAGCAGTACTTC
cdr3_aa: CSVEAGGPEFGTYEQYF

j_call: TRBJ1-6
clone_size: few
d_call: TRBD1
v_call: TRBV12-3/TRBV12-4
cdr3_nt: TGTGCCAGCAGTTTAGGTCAACCAGGGGGCGGCTCACCCCTCCACTTT
cdr3_aa: CASSLGQPGGGSPLHF

j_call: TRBJ2-7
clone_size: NA
d_call: NA
v_call: TRBV5-1
cdr3_nt: TGCGCCAGCAGCCCCGGCCCAGATGACGAGCAGTACTTC
cdr3_aa: CASSPGPDDEQYF

j_call: TRBJ1-1
clone_size: NA
d_call: NA
v_call: TRBV12-3/TRBV12-4
cdr3_nt: TGTGCCAGCAGTCCCGTCGGGGGATACATGAACACTGAAGCTTTCTTT
cdr3_aa: CASSPVGGYMNTEAFF

j_call: TRBJ1-2
clone_size: few
d_call: NA
v_call: TRBV2
cdr3_nt: TGTGCCAGCAGCCTAAATGAGGGACGGGGGATCTATGGCTACACCTTC
cdr3_aa: CASSLNEGRGIYGYTF

j_call: TRBJ2-2
clone_size: NA
d_call: NA
v_call: TRBV20-1
cdr3_nt: TGCAGTGCTAGTTGGGCGGGCAGCGGGGAGCTGTTTTTT
cdr3_aa: CSASWAGSGELFF

j_call: TRBJ1-1
clone_size: few
d_call: NA
v_call: TRBV11-3
cdr3_nt: TGTGCCAGCGCCACCGATAGGGACACTGAAGCTTTCTTT
cdr3_aa: CASATDRDTEAFF

j_call: TRBJ1-5
clone_size: many
d_call: NA
v_call: TRBV20-1
cdr3_nt: TGCAGTGCTAGAGATGAGGGCGATCAGCCCCAGCATTTT
cdr3_aa: CSARDEGDQPQHF

j_call: TRBJ1-1
clone_size: few
d_call: NA
v_call: TRBV20-1
cdr3_nt: TGCAGTGCCCTTCAGGGTCAGAACACTGAAGCTTTCTTT
cdr3_aa: CSALQGQNTEAFF

j_call: TRBJ1-6
clone_size: few
d_call: NA
v_call: TRBV20-1
cdr3_nt: TGCAGTGCTAGGGACAAAATGAGCTCCTATAATTCACCCCTCCACTTT
cdr3_aa: CSARDKMSSYNSPLHF

j_call: TRBJ1-6
clone_size: many
d_call: NA
v_call: TRBV11-2
cdr3_nt: TGTGCCAGCAGCTTCCAGGGCCCATCACCCCTCCACTTT
cdr3_aa: CASSFQGPSPLHF

j_call: TRBJ1-2
clone_size: many
d_call: TRBD1
v_call: TRBV20-1
cdr3_nt: TGCAGTGCCCCGGGACAGCAATATGGCTACACCTTC
cdr3_aa: CSAPGQQYGYTF

j_call: TRBJ1-1
clone_size: few
d_call: TRBD1
v_call: TRBV9
cdr3_nt: TGTGCCAGCAGCGCCTCAGGGGGAAACACTGAAGCTTTCTTT
cdr3_aa: CASSASGGNTEAFF